This TCR beta chain was recorded in a study of human T cells and chemical hapten exposure. General study results and limits: Alopecia in the donors means their immune response may deviate from healthy people's.

V lost 4 bases to trimming and J lost 7 bases; unmatched junction nucleotides: 4. Germline V gene data show CDR1 as WNHNN and CDR2 as SYGVQD (reference sequence). The CDR3 is 13 amino acids. Time point described: patch test 3, about 24 weeks after DPC sensitization. Treatment reported: therapeutic diphenylcyclopropenone sensitization with weekly scalp DPC. Unfractionated whole blood yielded total RNA. As regards this clonotype: Its antigen is not known.

In the authors' methods: Sample TCR counts, which ranged from roughly 23,224 to 750,000, had a median of roughly 100,000. Each CDR3 protein gets one entry after TCRdb re-called the RACE reads with MiXCR. The V and J calls here are based on TCRdb, not the publication. Of 70,000 or so distinct CDR3 sequences in the sample, roughly 11% were seen once. This receptor was obtained from a woman aged 50 to 60 with alopecia areata. Some clones in this sample may be carry-over from other donors' samples. The chain recombines TRBV10-1 with TRBJ1-2; 9 nucleotides match TRBD1. The input for sequencing was whole blood, taken in connection with sensitization to the hapten diphenylcyclopropenone (DPC). The CDR3 here is CASSGRTGAGYTF. The DNA for the CDR3 is TGCGCCAGCAGTGGACGGACAGGGGCTGGCTACACCTTC.